This T cell receptor (beta chain) was captured in a study of blood T cell repertoires in COVID-19. Study context: Whether acute or convalescent, the COVID-19 samples came from the United States, Italy and Spain. Nucleic acid was either cDNA or gDNA, and it came from T cells, B-cell-depleted T cells, or PBMCs.

This CDR3 region has 17 residues. In germline, CDR1 is LGHNA, CDR2 YNFKEQ. V lost 0 bases and J lost 0, with 12 bases in between. As handled by the study authors: Amplification from reference gene primers served as the basis for estimated nucleated cell counts. Clones were sequenced by immunoSEQ multiplex PCR, and TCRdb holds only the in-frame ones, with some missing. V, J and clone size are those of that table, while D and trimming were read from the DNA. The sample lists roughly 49,000 clones; nearly 85% were seen once. The chain employs TRBV4-2 and TRBJ2-1, with D tentatively TRBD2 (5 bases). This receptor was identified in a man in his forties with acute or convalescent COVID-19. Sequencing was done on a sample of peripheral blood. In nucleotides, the CDR3 is TGTGCCAGCAGCCAAGAAATTCGGGATAGCTCCTACAATGAGCAGTTCTTC. Its translation: CASSQEIRDSSYNEQFF.